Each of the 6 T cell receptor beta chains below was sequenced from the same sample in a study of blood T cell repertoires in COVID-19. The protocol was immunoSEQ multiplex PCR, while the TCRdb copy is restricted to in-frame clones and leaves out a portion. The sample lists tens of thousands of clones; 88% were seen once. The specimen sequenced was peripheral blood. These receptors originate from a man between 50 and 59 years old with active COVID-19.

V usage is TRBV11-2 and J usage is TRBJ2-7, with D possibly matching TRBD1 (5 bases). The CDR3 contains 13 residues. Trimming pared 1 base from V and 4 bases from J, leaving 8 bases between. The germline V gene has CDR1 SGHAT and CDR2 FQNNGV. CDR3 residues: CASSLGGPYEQYV. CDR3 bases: TGTGCCAGCAGCTTAGGGGGCCCTTACGAGCAGTACGTC.

CDR3 sequence reads: CASGRSGATDLGGEEETQYF. CDR3 nucleotides: TGTGCTAGTGGTAGATCGGGGGCCACCGACCTCGGGGGGGAGGAAGAGACCCAGTACTTC. The J gene is TRBJ2-5, the V gene TRBV12-5, with 8 bases matching TRBD2. V lost 5 bases and J lost 3; bases outside the gene matches: 23. Germline values: CDR1 LGHNT, CDR2 FRNRAP. This CDR3 has 20 amino acids.

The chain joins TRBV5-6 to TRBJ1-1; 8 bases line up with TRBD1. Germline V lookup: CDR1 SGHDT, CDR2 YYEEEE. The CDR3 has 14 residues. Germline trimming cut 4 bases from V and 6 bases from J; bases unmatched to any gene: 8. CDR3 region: CASSGGEQGAEAFF. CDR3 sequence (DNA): TGTGCCAGCAGCGGCGGAGAACAGGGGGCTGAAGCTTTCTTT. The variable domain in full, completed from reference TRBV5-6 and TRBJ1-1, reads DAGVTQSPTHLIKTRGQQVTLRCSPKSGHDTVSWYQQALGQGPQFIFQYYEEEERQRGNFPDRFSGHQFPNYSSELNVNALLLGDSALYLCASSGGEQGAEAFFGQGTRLTVV.

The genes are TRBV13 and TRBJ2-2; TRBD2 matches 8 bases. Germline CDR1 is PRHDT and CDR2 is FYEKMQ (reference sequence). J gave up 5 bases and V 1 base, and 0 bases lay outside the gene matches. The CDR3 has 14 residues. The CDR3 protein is CASSLAGGTGELFF. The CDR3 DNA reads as TGTGCCAGCAGCTTAGCGGGAGGGACCGGGGAGCTGTTTTTT. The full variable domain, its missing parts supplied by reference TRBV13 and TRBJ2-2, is AAGVIQSPRHLIKEKRETATLKCYPIPRHDTVYWYQQGPGQDPQFLISFYEKMQSDKGSIPDRFSAQQFSDYHSELNMSSLELGDSALYFCASSLAGGTGELFFGEGSRLTVL.

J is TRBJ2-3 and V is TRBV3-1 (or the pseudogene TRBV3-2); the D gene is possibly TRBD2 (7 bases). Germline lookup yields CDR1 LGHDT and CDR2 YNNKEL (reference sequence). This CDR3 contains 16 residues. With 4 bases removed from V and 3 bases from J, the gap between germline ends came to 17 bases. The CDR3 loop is CASSLRGGGSTDTQYF. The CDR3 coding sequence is TGTGCCAGCAGCCTGAGAGGGGGGGGATCGACAGATACGCAGTATTTT.

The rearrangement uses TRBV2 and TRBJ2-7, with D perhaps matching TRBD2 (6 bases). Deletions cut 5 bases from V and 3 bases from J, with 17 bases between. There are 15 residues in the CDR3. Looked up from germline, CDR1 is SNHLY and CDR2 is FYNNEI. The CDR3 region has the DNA TGTGCCAGCAGTATTACTAGGGAGGAGGGCTACGAGCAGTACTTC. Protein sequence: CASSITREEGYEQYF. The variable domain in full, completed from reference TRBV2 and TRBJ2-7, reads EPEVTQTPSHQVTQMGQEVILRCVPISNHLYFYWYRQILGQKVEFLVSFYNNEISEKSEIFDDQFSVERPDGSNFTLKIRSTKLEDSAMYFCASSITREEGYEQYFGPGTRLTVT.